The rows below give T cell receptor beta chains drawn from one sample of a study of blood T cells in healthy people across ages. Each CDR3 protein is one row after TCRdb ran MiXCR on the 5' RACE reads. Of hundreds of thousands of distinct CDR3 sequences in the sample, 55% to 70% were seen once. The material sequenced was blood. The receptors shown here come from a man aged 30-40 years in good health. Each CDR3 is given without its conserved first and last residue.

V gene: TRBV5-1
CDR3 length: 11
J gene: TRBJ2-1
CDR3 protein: ASSLGQYNEQF

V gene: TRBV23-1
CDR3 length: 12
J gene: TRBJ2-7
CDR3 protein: ANLKTGFYYEQY

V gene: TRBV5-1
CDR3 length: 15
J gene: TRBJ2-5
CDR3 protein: ASSLALKLATQETQY

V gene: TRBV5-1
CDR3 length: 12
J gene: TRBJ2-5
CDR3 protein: ASSLMQNRETQY

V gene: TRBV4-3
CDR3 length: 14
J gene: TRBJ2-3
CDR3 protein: ASSQGLGGLTDTQY

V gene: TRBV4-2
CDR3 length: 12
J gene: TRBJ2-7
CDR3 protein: ASRRTSGGYEQY

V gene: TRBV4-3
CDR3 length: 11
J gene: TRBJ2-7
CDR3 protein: ASSQRVSYEQY

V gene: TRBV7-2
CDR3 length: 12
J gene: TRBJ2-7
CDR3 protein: ASSPGGRANEQY

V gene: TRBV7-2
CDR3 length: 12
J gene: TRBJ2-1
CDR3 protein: ASSYGDSYNEQF

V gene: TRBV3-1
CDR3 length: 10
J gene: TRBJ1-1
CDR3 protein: ASSHGSAGAF

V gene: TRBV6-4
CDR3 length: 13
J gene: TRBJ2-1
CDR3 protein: ASSVKQGTYNEQF

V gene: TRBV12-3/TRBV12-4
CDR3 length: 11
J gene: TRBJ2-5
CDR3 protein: ASSLESRETQY

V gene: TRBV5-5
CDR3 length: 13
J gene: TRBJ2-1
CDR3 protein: ASSLTGGAYNEQF

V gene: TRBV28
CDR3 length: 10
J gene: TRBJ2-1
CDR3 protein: ASSLGGWEQF

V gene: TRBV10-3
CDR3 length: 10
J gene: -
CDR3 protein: AISATTQTQY

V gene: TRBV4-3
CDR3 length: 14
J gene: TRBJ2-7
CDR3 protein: ASSQEGGGPAKEQY

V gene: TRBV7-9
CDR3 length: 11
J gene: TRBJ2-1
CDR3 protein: ASSTGGGDEQF

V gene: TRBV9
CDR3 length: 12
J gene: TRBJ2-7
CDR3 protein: ASSAFGAFDEQY

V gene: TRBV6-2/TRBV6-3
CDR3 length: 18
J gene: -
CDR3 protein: ASSYSTGLAGPGGGKTQY

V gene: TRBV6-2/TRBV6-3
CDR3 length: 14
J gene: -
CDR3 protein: ASSYSGSIVYGEQY

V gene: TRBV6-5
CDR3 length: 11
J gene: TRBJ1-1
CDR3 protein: ASSYSTTTEAF

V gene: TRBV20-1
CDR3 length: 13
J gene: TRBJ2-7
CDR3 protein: SARDSGQGGIEQY

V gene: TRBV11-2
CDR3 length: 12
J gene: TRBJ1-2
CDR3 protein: ASSSPYRVYGYT

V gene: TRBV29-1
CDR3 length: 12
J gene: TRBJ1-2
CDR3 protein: SARSLGMGGGYT

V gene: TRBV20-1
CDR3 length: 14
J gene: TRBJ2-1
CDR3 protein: SAREGRLAAYNEQF

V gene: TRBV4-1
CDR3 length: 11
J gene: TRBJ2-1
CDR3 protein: ASKEGWGYEQF

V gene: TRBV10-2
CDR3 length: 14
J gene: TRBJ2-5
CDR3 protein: ASTPRQGRFEETQY

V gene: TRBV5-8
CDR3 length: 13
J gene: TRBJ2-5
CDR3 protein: ASSFGGIEQETQY

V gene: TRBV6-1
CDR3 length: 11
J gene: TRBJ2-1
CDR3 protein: ASTEGLNNEQF

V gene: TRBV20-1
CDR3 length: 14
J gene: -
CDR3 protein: SAKTTDQGAQETQY

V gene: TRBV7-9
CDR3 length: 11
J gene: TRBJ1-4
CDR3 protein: ASSLAGGEKLF

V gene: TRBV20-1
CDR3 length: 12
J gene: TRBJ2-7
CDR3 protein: SARTGTGVKGQY

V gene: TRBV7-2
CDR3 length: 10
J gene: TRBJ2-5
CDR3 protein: ASSLILETQY

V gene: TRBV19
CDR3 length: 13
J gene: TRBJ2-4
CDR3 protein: ASCQSELAKNIQY

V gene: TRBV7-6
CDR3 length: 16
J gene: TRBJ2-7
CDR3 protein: ASSLAAPVSPSPYEQY

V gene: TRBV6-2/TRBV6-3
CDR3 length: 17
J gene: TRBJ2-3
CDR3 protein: ASSSLGLAGGHSTDTQY

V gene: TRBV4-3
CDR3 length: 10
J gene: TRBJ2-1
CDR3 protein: ASSQAGGGQF

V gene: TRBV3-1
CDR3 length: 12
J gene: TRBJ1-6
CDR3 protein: ASSQGSWNSPLH

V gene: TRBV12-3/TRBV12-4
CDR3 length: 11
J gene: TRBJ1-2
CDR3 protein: ASSPGGQNGYT

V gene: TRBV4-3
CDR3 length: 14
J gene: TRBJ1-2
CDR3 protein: ASSQDPGQANYGYT